Following are 12 T cell receptor beta chains from one sample sequenced in a study of blood T cell repertoires in COVID-19. Sequenced by immunoSEQ multiplex PCR; TCRdb stores in-frame clones only, minus some. The sample gives 150,000 or so clones, around 86% of which show up once; under 0.65% is in the top ten. The sequencing input was peripheral blood. The origin of the receptors is a man in his sixties with COVID-19, enrolled during active disease.

This chain connects TRBV18 to TRBJ2-7; 8 positions match TRBD1. This CDR3 region has 14 residues. J was trimmed by 4 bases and V by 6 bases; bases with no gene match: 8. In germline, CDR1 is KGHSH, CDR2 LQKENI. The CDR3 here is CASSKGQELYEQYF. CDR3 nucleotides: TGTGCCAGCTCTAAGGGACAGGAGTTATACGAGCAGTACTTC.

This chain joins TRBV24-1 and TRBJ1-3; D gene unclear. V shed 12 bases and J shed 0 bases, with 14 bases lying between them. In germline, CDR1 is KGHDR, CDR2 SFDVKD. The CDR3 covers 14 residues. Written as DNA, the CDR3 is TGTGCCTCAACGGGTCAAAGCTCTGGAAACACCATATATTTT. Residues: CASTGQSSGNTIYF.

The chain recombines TRBV2 with TRBJ2-2, with D possibly being TRBD2 (5 bases). Germline V CDR1 and CDR2: SNHLY, FYNNEI. Trimming removed 4 bases from V and 5 bases from J, with 8 bases in between. The CDR3 is 13 residues long. CDR3: CASSVGVTGELFF. CDR3 DNA sequence: TGTGCCAGCAGTGTCGGGGTTACCGGGGAGCTGTTTTTT.

This clone was picked up one time. The chain employs TRBV19 and TRBJ2-1; 9 bases match TRBD1. V gave up 6 bases and J gave up 9 bases; unmatched junction bases: 3. Germline CDR1 is LNHDA and CDR2 is SQIVND (reference sequence). The CDR3 extends over 12 amino acids. Written as DNA, the CDR3 is TGTGCCAGTAGAGGACAGGGGTCTGAGCAGTTCTTC. Amino acids: CASRGQGSEQFF. The variable domain in full, completed from reference TRBV19 and TRBJ2-1, reads DGGITQSPKYLFRKEGQNVTLSCEQNLNHDAMYWYRQDPGQGLRLIYYSQIVNDFQKGDIAEGYSVSREKKESFPLTVTSAQKNPTAFYLCASRGQGSEQFFGPGTRLTVL.

This clone was recorded only once. The chain uses TRBV28 and TRBJ1-3, with 7 bases lining up with TRBD1. The CDR3 is 16 residues long. The germline V gene has CDR1 MDHEN and CDR2 SYDVKM. The V gene end was trimmed by 6 bases and the J gene end by 4 bases; junction bases not matched to a gene: 12. The CDR3 region is CASSPRDSPRGNTIYF. CDR3 sequence (DNA): TGTGCCAGCAGCCCTCGGGACAGCCCGAGGGGAAACACCATATATTTT. Complete variable domain (other parts from reference TRBV28 and TRBJ1-3): DVKVTQSSRYLVKRTGEKVFLECVQDMDHENMFWYRQDPGLGLRLIYFSYDVKMKEKGDIPEGYSVSREKKERFSLILESASTNQTSMYLCASSPRDSPRGNTIYFGEGSWLTVV.

As to this clone: The identical CDR3 is also encoded by other nucleotide sequences in the sample. V is TRBV11-3 and J is TRBJ2-7; perhaps TRBD2 as D (5 bases). The V end was cut by 5 bases, the J end by 1 base, with 9 bases between. CDR1 is SGHNT, CDR2 YENEEA, per germline. The CDR3 sequence is 13 residues long. The DNA for the CDR3 is TGTGCCAGCAGCCCCCCGGGGTCCTACGAGCAGTACTTC. Amino acids: CASSPPGSYEQYF.

V and J are TRBV7-9 and TRBJ1-4, with D possibly TRBD1 on 5 matching bases. Looked up from germline, CDR1 is SEHNR and CDR2 is FQNEAQ (reference sequence). The CDR3 has 16 residues. Between the trimmed V and J ends, which lost 3 bases and 3 bases, there was a span of 14 bases. The CDR3 spells CASSFPRGTPNEKLFF. Written as DNA, the CDR3 is TGTGCCAGCAGCTTCCCCCGCGGGACCCCTAATGAAAAACTGTTTTTT. Supplemented by reference TRBV7-9 and TRBJ1-4, the full variable domain reads DTGVSQNPRHKITKRGQNVTFRCDPISEHNRLYWYRQTLGQGPEFLTYFQNEAQLEKSRLLSDRFSAERPKGSFSTLEIQRTEQGDSAMYLCASSFPRGTPNEKLFFGSGTQLSVL.

The genes are TRBV2 and TRBJ1-5, with D hard to call. V was cut by 6 bases and J by 0 bases, with 15 bases left in between. This CDR3 has 16 residues. The germline gives CDR1 SNHLY, CDR2 FYNNEI. The CDR3 loop reads CASSREMTSSNQPQHF. The CDR3 region has the DNA TGTGCCAGCAGCCGTGAGATGACAAGTAGCAATCAGCCCCAGCATTTT.

The rearrangement links TRBV3-1 (or the pseudogene TRBV3-2) to TRBJ2-7, with TRBD1 matching over 12 bases. V shed 4 bases and J 6 bases; nucleotides not matched to a gene: 7. CDR1 and CDR2 from the germline V gene are LGHDT and YNNKEL (reference sequence). The CDR3 extends over 15 amino acids. CDR3 in amino acids: CASSPRDRGQGEQYF. CDR3 bases: TGTGCCAGCAGCCCCCGGGACAGGGGGCAGGGCGAGCAGTACTTC.

The rearrangement uses TRBV18 and TRBJ2-6; 7 nucleotides align to TRBD1. V dropped 3 bases and J dropped 0; count of bases not matched to a gene: 8. The CDR3 loop spans 18 amino acids. Germline V CDR1 and CDR2: KGHSH, LQKENI. This chain's CDR3 is CASSPSGPGGSGANVLTF. The CDR3 DNA reads as TGTGCCAGCTCACCTTCCGGGCCAGGGGGCTCTGGGGCCAACGTCCTGACTTTC.

The chain joins TRBV3-1 (or the pseudogene TRBV3-2) to TRBJ2-1; TRBD2 agrees at 9 bases. The V gene end was trimmed by 0 bases and the J gene end by 8 bases; junction bases not matched to a gene: 11. The CDR3 contains 17 residues. Germline V gives CDR1 LGHDT, CDR2 YNNKEL (reference sequence). The CDR3 sequence is CASSQDLLRGGPHEQFF. The DNA of the CDR3 is TGTGCCAGCAGCCAAGACTTGTTGCGGGGGGGCCCCCATGAGCAGTTCTTC.

This clone was seen a few times. V usage is TRBV7-2 and J usage is TRBJ2-3; D unclear. The V gene's germline CDR1 is SGHTA and CDR2 FQGNSA. Trimming left V 4 bases short and J 5 bases short, with 10 bases between. CDR3 length equals 13 residues. Written as DNA, the CDR3 is TGTGCCAGCAGCTCCGAAGACTTAGATACGCAGTATTTT. Amino acid sequence: CASSSEDLDTQYF. Full variable domain (rest looked up from reference TRBV7-2 and TRBJ2-3): GAGVSQSPSNKVTEKGKDVELRCDPISGHTALYWYRQSLGQGLEFLIYFQGNSAPDKSGLPSDRFSAERTGGSVSTLTIQRTQQEDSAVYLCASSSEDLDTQYFGPGTRLTVL.